These 2 T cell receptor beta chains originate from one sample sequenced in a study of cytomegalovirus exposure and HLA in healthy donors. Repertoires were generated with immunoSEQ multiplex PCR, while TCRdb's copy carries only in-frame clones and drops some. The sample contains roughly 100,000 clones, about 88% of which appear only once. The material sequenced was PBMCs. The receptors shown here come from a woman aged 18-30 years in good health and CMV-seropositive.

This chain connects TRBV14 to TRBJ2-7; 12 nucleotides match TRBD1. V lost 3 bases to trimming and J lost 6 bases; unmatched junction nucleotides: 9. The germline gives CDR1 SGHDN, CDR2 FVKESK. CDR3 size: 16 residues. The CDR3 DNA is TGTGCCAGCAGCCAGATTCCGGGACAGGGGGCGCCCGAGCAGTACTTC. Its translation is CASSQIPGQGAPEQYF. Full variable domain (missing parts from reference TRBV14 and TRBJ2-7): EAGVTQFPSHSVIEKGQTVTLRCDPISGHDNLYWYRRVMGKEIKFLLHFVKESKQDESGMPNNRFLAERTGGTYSTLKVQPAELEDSGVYFCASSQIPGQGAPEQYFGPGTRLTVT.

J is TRBJ2-1 and V is TRBV27; 7 nucleotides align to TRBD2. Germline CDR1 is MNHEY and CDR2 is SMNVEV (reference sequence). With V trimmed by 5 bases and J by 2 bases, 9 bases remained unmatched. CDR3 size: 16 residues. The CDR3, as DNA: TGTGCCAGCAGTCCGCTCCTGGGGGGGGCCTACAATGAGCAGTTCTTC. Translating it yields CASSPLLGGAYNEQFF.